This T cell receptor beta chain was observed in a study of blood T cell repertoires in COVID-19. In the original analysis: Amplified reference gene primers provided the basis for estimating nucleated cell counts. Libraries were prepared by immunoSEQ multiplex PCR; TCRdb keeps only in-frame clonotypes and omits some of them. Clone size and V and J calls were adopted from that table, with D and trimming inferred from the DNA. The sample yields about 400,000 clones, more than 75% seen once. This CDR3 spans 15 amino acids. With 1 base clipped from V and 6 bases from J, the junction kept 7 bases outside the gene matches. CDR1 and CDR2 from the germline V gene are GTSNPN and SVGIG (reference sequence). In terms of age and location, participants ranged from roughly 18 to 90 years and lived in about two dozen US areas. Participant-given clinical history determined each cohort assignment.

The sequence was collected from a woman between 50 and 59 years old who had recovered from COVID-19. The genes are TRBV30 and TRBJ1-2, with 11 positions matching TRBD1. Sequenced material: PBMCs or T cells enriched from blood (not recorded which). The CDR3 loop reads CAWSAGTGGLHGYTF. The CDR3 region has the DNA TGTGCCTGGAGTGCCGGGACAGGGGGGTTACATGGCTACACCTTC.